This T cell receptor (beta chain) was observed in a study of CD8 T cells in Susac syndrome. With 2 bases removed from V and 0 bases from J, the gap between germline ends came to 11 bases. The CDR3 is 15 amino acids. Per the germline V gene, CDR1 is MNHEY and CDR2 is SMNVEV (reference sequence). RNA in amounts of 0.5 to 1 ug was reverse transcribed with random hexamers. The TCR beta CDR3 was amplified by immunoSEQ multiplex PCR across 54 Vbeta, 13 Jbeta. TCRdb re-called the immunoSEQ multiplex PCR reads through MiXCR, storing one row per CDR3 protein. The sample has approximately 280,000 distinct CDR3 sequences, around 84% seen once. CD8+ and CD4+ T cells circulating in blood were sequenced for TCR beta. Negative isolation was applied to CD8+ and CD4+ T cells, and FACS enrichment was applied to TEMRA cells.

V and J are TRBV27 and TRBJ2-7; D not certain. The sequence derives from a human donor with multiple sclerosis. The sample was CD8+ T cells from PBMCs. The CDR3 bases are TGTGCCAGCAGTTTAGGTGGCAGCCTCTCCTACGAGCAGTACTTC. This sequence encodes CASSLGGSLSYEQYF.